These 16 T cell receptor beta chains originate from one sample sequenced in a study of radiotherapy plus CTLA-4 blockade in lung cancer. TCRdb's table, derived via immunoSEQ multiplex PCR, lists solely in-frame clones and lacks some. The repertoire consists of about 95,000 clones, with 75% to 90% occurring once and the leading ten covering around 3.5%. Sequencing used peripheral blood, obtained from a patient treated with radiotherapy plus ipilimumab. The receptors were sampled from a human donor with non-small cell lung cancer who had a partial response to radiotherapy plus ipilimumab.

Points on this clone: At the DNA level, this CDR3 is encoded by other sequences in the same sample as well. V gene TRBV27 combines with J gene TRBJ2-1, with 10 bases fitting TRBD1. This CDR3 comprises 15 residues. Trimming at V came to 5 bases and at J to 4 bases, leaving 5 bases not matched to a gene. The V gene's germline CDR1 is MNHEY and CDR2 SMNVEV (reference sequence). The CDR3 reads CASSPPGQGYNEQFF. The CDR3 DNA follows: TGTGCCAGCAGTCCTCCGGGACAGGGGTACAATGAGCAGTTCTTC.

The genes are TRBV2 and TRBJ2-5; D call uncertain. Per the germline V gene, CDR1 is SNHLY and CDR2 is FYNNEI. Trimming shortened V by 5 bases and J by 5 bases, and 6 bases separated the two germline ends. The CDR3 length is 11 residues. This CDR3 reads CASSSGETQYF. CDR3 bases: TGTGCCAGCAGTTCCGGGGAGACCCAGTACTTC.

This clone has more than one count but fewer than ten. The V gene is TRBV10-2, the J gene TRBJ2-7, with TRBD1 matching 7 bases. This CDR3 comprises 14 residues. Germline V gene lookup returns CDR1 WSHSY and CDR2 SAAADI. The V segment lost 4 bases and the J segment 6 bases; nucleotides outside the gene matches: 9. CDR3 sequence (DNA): TGCGCCAGCAGTGGGGACAGTCTAGCTCGCGAGCAGTACTTC. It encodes CASSGDSLAREQYF.

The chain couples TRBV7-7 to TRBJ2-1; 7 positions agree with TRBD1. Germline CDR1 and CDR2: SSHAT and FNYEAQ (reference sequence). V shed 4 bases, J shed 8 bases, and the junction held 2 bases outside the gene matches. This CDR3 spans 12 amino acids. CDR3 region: CASSSTGYEQFF. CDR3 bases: TGTGCCAGCAGCTCGACAGGGTATGAGCAGTTCTTC.

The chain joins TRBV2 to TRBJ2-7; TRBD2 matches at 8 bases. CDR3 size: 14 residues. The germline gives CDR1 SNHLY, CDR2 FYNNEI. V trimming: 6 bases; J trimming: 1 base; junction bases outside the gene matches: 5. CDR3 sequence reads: CASRWTGGSYEQYF. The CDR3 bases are TGTGCCAGCAGATGGACGGGAGGGTCCTACGAGCAGTACTTC.

This chain's CDR3 is CASSQLAGDNTGELFF. CDR3 in DNA: TGCGCCAGCAGCCAGCTAGCGGGAGATAACACCGGGGAGCTGTTTTTT. The chain links TRBV5-1 to TRBJ2-2; 10 bases align to TRBD2. V shed 4 bases, J shed 2 bases, and the junction held 5 bases outside the gene matches. Germline V gives CDR1 SGHRS, CDR2 YFSETQ. The CDR3 has 16 residues.

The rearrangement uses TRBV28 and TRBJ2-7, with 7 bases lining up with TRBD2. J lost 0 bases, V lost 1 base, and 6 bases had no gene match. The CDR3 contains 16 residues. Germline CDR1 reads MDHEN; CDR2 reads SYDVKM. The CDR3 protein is CASSLFGGSSSYEQYF. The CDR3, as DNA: TGTGCCAGCAGTTTATTCGGCGGGAGTAGCTCCTACGAGCAGTACTTC. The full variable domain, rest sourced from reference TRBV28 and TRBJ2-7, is DVKVTQSSRYLVKRTGEKVFLECVQDMDHENMFWYRQDPGLGLRLIYFSYDVKMKEKGDIPEGYSVSREKKERFSLILESASTNQTSMYLCASSLFGGSSSYEQYFGPGTRLTVT.

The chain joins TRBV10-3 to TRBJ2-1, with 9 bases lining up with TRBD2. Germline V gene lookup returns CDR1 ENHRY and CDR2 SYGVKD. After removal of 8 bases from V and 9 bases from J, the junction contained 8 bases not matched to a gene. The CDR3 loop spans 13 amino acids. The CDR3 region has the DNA TGTGCCATCCGGTGGCGGGAGGGGGGTGAGCAGTTCTTC. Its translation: CAIRWREGGEQFF.

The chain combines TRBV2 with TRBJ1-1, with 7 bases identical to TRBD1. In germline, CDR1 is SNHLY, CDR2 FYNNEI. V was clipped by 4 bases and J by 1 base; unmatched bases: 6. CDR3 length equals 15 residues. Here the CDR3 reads CASSVRTGTNTEAFF. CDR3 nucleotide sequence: TGTGCCAGCAGTGTCCGGACAGGCACGAACACTGAAGCTTTCTTT.

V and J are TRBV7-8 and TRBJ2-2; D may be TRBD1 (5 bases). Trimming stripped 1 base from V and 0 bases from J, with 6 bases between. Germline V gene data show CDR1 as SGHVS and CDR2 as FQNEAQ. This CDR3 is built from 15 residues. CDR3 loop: CASSLGTTNTGELFF. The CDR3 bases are TGTGCCAGCAGCTTAGGGACAACGAACACCGGGGAGCTGTTTTTT.

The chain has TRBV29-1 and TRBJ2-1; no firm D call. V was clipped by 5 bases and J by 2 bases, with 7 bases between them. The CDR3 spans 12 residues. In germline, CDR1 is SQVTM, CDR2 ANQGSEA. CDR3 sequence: CSVNGAYNEQFF. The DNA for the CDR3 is TGCAGCGTTAACGGAGCCTACAATGAGCAGTTCTTC.

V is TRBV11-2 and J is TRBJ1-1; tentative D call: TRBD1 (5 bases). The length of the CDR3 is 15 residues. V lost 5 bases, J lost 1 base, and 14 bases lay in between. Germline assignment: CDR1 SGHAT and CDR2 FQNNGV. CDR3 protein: CASSVGDDRNTEAFF. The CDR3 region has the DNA TGTGCCAGCAGCGTAGGAGACGACAGGAACACTGAAGCTTTCTTT.

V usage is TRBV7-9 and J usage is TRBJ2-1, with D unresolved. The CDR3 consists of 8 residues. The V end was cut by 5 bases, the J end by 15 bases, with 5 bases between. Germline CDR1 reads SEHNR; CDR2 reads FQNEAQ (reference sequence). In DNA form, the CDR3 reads TGTGCCAGCAGCCAAATGTTCTTC. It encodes CASSQMFF.

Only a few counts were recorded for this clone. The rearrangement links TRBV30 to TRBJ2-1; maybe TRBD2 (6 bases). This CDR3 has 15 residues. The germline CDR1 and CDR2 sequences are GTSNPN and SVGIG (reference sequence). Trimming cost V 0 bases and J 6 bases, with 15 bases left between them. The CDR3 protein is CAWSVGGATGNEQFF. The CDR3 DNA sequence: TGTGCCTGGAGTGTAGGAGGGGCAACAGGCAATGAGCAGTTCTTC.

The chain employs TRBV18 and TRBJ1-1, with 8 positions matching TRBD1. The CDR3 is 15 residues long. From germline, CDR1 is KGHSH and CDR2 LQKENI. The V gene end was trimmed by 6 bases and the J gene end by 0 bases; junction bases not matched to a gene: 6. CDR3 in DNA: TGTGCCAGCTCTCTCGGACAGGGACTGAACACTGAAGCTTTCTTT. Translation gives CASSLGQGLNTEAFF.

CDR3 protein: CASSLSGGPAETQYF. DNA for the CDR3: TGTGCCAGCAGTTTATCGGGAGGGCCAGCGGAGACCCAGTACTTC. The chain combines TRBV27 with TRBJ2-5, with 7 bases that match TRBD2. Losses at the gene ends were 0 bases for V and 5 bases for J; bases not matched to a gene: 6. There are 15 residues in the CDR3. The V gene's germline CDR1 is MNHEY and CDR2 SMNVEV (reference sequence).